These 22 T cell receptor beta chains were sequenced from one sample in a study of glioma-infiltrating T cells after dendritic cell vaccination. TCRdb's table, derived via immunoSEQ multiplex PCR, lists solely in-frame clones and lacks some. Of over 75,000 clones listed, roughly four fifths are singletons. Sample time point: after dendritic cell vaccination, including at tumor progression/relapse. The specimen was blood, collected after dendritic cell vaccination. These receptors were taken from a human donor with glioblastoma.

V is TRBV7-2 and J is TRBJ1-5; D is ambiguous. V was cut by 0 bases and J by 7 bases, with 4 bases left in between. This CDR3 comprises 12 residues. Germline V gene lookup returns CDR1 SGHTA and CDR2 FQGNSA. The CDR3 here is CASSLAGQPQHF. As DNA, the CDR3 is TGTGCCAGCAGCTTAGCGGGCCAGCCCCAGCATTTT.

CDR3 residues: CASSILSSGSSYEQYV. The CDR3 DNA follows: TGCGCCAGCAGCATCCTGAGTAGCGGGAGCTCCTACGAGCAGTACGTC. The chain recombines TRBV5-1 with TRBJ2-7; TRBD2 aligns across 9 bases. Germline-derived CDR1 and CDR2 are SGHRS and YFSETQ. This CDR3 spans 16 amino acids. V was pared by 4 bases and J by 0 bases, with 8 bases of the junction left unmatched.

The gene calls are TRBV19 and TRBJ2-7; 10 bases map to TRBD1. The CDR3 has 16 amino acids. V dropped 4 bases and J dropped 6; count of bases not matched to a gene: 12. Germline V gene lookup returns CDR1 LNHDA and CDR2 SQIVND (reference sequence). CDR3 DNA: TGTGCCAGTAGTACGCGAGACAGGGGGCTAAGCCCCGAGCAGTACTTC. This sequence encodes CASSTRDRGLSPEQYF.

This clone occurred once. This chain's CDR3 is CASSLGAAQETQYF. The CDR3 coding sequence is TGCGCCAGCAGCTTGGGGGCAGCCCAAGAGACCCAGTACTTC. V usage is TRBV5-1 and J usage is TRBJ2-5; D is ambiguous. The CDR3 contains 14 residues. The V end was cut by 0 bases, the J end by 1 base, with 7 bases between. Germline values: CDR1 SGHRS, CDR2 YFSETQ.

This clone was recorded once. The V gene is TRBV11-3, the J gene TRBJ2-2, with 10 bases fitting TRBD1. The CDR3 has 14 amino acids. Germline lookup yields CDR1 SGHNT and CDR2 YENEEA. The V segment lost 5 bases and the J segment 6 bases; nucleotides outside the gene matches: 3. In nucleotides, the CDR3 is TGTGCCAGCAGCGCGGACAGGGGGGCCGGGGAGCTGTTTTTT. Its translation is CASSADRGAGELFF.

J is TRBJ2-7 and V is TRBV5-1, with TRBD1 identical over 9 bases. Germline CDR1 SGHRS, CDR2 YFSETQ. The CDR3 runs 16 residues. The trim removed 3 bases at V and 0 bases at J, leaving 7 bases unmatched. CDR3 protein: CASSWGQGRDSYEQYF. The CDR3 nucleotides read TGCGCCAGCAGCTGGGGACAGGGACGAGACTCCTACGAGCAGTACTTC.

The CDR3 protein is CASSGGVYNEQFF. Here the CDR3 DNA reads TGCGCCAGCAGTGGAGGGGTCTACAATGAGCAGTTCTTC. The chain carries TRBV5-1 and TRBJ2-1, with D perhaps TRBD2 (6 bases). CDR1 is SGHRS, CDR2 YFSETQ, per germline. CDR3 size: 13 residues. V lost 5 bases to trimming and J lost 3 bases, with 9 bases between them.

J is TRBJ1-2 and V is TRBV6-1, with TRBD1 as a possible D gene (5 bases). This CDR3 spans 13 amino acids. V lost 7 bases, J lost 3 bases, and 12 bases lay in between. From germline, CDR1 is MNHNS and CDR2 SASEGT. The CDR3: CASTPGHDYGYTF. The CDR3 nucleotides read TGTGCCAGCACCCCAGGGCACGACTATGGCTACACCTTC.

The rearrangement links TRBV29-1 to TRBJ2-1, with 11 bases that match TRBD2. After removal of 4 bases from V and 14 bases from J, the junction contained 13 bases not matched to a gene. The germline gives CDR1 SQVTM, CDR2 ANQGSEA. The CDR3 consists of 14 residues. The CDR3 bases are TGCAGCGTTGTTAGTTCTAGCGGGAGGTCTGGGGAGTTCTTC. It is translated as CSVVSSSGRSGEFF.

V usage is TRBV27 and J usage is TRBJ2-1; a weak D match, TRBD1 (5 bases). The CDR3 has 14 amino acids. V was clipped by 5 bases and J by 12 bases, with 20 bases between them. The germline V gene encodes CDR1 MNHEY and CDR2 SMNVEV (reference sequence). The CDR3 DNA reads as TGTGCCAGCAGTCCAGTCCAGGGATCCTTAAGGCAGTTCTTC. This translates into CASSPVQGSLRQFF.

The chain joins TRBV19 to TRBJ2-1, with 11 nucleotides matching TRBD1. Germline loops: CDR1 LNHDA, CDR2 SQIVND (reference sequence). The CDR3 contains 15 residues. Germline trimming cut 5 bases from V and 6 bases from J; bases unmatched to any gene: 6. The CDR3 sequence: CASSSGQGAGNEQFF. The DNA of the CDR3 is TGTGCCAGTAGTTCAGGACAGGGGGCAGGCAATGAGCAGTTCTTC.

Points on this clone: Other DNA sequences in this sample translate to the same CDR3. CDR3: CASSFGGSSYNEQFF. Here the CDR3 DNA reads TGCGCCAGCAGCTTCGGGGGGAGCTCCTACAATGAGCAGTTCTTC. The V call is TRBV5-1, the J call TRBJ2-1, with TRBD2 matching over 7 bases. V gave up 2 bases and J gave up 0 bases; unmatched junction bases: 2. The CDR3 consists of 15 residues. Germline V lookup: CDR1 SGHRS, CDR2 YFSETQ. Based on the CDR3 plus reference TRBV5-1 and TRBJ2-1, the full variable domain is KAGVTQTPRYLIKTRGQQVTLSCSPISGHRSVSWYQQTPGQGLQFLFEYFSETQRNKGNFPGRFSGRQFSNSRSEMNVSTLELGDSALYLCASSFGGSSYNEQFFGPGTRLTVL.

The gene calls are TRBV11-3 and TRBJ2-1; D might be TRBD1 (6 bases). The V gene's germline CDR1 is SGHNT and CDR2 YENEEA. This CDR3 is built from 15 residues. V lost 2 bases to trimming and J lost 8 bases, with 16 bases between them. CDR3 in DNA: TGTGCCAGCAGCTTAAGGGGGAGTCAGGAGGATGAGCAGTTCTTC. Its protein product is CASSLRGSQEDEQFF.

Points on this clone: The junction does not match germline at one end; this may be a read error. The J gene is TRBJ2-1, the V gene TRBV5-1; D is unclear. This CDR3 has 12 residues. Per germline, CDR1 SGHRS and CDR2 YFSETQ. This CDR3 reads CASSLGYDEQFF. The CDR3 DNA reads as TGCGCCAGCAGCTTGGGCTACGATGAGCAGTTCTTC.

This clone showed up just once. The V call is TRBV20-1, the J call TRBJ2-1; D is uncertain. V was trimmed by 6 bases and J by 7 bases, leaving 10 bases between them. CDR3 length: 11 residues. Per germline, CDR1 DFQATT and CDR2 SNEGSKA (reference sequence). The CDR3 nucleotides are TGCAGTGCCAAAAGCGTGAATGAGCAGTTCTTC. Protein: CSAKSVNEQFF.

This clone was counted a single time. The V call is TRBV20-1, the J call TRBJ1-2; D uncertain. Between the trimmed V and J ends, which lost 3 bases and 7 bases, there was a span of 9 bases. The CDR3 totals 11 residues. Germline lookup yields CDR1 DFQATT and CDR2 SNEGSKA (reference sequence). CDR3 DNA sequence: TGCAGTGCTAGGATAGAGCGTGGCTACACCTTC. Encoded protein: CSARIERGYTF.

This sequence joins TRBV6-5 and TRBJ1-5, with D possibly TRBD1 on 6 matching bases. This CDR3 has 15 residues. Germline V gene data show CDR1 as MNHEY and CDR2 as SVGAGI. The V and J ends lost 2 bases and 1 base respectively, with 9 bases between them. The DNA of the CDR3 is TGTGCCAGCAGTTACGCTAGGGGGAGCAATCAGCCCCAGCATTTT. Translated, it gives CASSYARGSNQPQHF.

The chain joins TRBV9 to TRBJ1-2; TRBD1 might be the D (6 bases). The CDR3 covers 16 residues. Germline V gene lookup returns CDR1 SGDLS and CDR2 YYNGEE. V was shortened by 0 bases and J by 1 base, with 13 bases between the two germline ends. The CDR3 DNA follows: TGTGCCAGCAGCGTAGTCCGGGCGGACAGTAACTATGGCTACACCTTC. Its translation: CASSVVRADSNYGYTF. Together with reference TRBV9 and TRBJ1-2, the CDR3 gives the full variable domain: DSGVTQTPKHLITATGQRVTLRCSPRSGDLSVYWYQQSLDQGLQFLIQYYNGEERAKGNILERFSAQQFPDLHSELNLSSLELGDSALYFCASSVVRADSNYGYTFGSGTRLTVV.

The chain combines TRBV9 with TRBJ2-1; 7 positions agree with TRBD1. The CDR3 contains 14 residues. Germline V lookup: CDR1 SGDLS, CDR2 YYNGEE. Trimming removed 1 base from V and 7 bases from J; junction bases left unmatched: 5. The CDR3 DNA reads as TGTGCCAGCAGCGTATCCGGGACAGATAATGAGCAGTTCTTC. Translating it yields CASSVSGTDNEQFF.

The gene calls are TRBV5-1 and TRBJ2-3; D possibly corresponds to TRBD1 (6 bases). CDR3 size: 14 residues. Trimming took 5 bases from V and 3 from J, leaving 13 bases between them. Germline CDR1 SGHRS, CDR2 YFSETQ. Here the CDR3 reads CASRITGLTDTQYF. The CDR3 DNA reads TGCGCCAGCAGGATCACAGGGTTGACAGATACGCAGTATTTT. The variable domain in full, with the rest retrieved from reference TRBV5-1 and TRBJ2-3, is KAGVTQTPRYLIKTRGQQVTLSCSPISGHRSVSWYQQTPGQGLQFLFEYFSETQRNKGNFPGRFSGRQFSNSRSEMNVSTLELGDSALYLCASRITGLTDTQYFGPGTRLTVL.

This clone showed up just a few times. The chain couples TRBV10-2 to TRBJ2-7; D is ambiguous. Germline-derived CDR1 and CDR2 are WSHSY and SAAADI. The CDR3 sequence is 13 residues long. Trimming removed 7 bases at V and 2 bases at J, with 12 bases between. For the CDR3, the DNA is TGCGCCAGCACAGCCCCAAGCGCCTACGAGCAGTACTTC. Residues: CASTAPSAYEQYF.

The CDR3 here is CASTTSNKFPGELFF. The CDR3 DNA reads as TGTGCCAGCACCACCTCCAACAAGTTCCCCGGGGAGCTGTTTTTT. V gene TRBV6-5 combines with J gene TRBJ2-2; the D is unclear. The ends were cut back, 7 bases at V and 6 bases at J, with 18 bases in the middle. Looked up from germline, CDR1 is MNHEY and CDR2 is SVGAGI. The CDR3 covers 15 residues.